The 6 T cell receptor beta chains below come from one sample, sequenced in a study of blood T cell repertoires in COVID-19. Sequencing was performed with immunoSEQ multiplex PCR; in TCRdb, only in-frame clones are kept and a portion is missing. The profile shows 220,000 or so clones, approximately 78% of them singletons. Sequenced: peripheral blood. The receptors come from a woman older than 75 with COVID-19, enrolled during active disease.

The chain has TRBV30 and TRBJ2-1, with no clear D. The V gene lost 1 base and the J gene lost 3 bases, with 7 bases spanning the gap. Germline CDR1 reads GTSNPN; CDR2 reads SVGIG (reference sequence). This CDR3 has 13 amino acids. The chain's CDR3 is CAWSGALYNEQFF. The CDR3 region has the DNA TGTGCCTGGAGTGGGGCCCTCTACAATGAGCAGTTCTTC.

This clone was seen a few times. CDR3 residues: CASSPSSGKTDTQYF. DNA for the CDR3: TGTGCCAGCAGTCCTTCAAGCGGGAAGACAGATACGCAGTATTTT. This rearrangement joins TRBV28 to TRBJ2-3, with 7 bases fitting TRBD2. From germline, CDR1 is MDHEN and CDR2 SYDVKM. This CDR3 contains 15 residues. V shed 5 bases, J shed 3 bases, and the junction held 8 bases outside the gene matches. Filled out from reference TRBV28 and TRBJ2-3, the complete variable domain reads DVKVTQSSRYLVKRTGEKVFLECVQDMDHENMFWYRQDPGLGLRLIYFSYDVKMKEKGDIPEGYSVSREKKERFSLILESASTNQTSMYLCASSPSSGKTDTQYFGPGTRLTVL.

The chain is built from TRBV18 and TRBJ1-1; TRBD1 is a possible D gene (6 bases). Germline CDR1 reads KGHSH; CDR2 reads LQKENI. The CDR3 loop spans 13 amino acids. Trimming took off 8 bases at V and 1 base at J, with 11 bases between the two ends. The CDR3 DNA follows: TGTGCCAGCGCGGGGGCAACGAACACTGAAGCTTTCTTT. It yields the protein CASAGATNTEAFF. Full variable domain (rest looked up from reference TRBV18 and TRBJ1-1): NAGVMQNPRHLVRRRGQEARLRCSPMKGHSHVYWYRQLPEEGLKFMVYLQKENIIDESGMPKERFSAEFPKEGPSILRIQQVVRGDSAAYFCASAGATNTEAFFGQGTRLTVV.

The chain couples TRBV5-4 to TRBJ2-7; 8 nucleotides line up with TRBD1. The V gene's germline CDR1 is SGHNT and CDR2 YYREEE (reference sequence). V gave up 4 bases and J gave up 6 bases; unmatched junction bases: 9. The CDR3 consists of 14 residues. As DNA, the CDR3 is TGTGCCAGCAGCAAACCGGGACAGGTGGGCGAGCAGTACTTC. Its translation: CASSKPGQVGEQYF.

V is TRBV6-5 and J is TRBJ1-1; 7 nucleotides align to TRBD1. This CDR3 comprises 14 residues. Germline V lookup: CDR1 MNHEY, CDR2 SVGAGI. V dropped 5 bases and J dropped 6; count of bases not matched to a gene: 9. The CDR3 sequence is CASSRTRDSSEAFF. The CDR3 DNA follows: TGTGCCAGCAGTCGAACTAGGGACAGTTCTGAAGCTTTCTTT.

This clone was recorded once. The chain combines TRBV4-3 with TRBJ2-4, with 7 bases lining up with TRBD2. CDR1 and CDR2 from the germline V gene are LGHNA and YSLEER. The CDR3 is 18 amino acids. The V and J ends lost 4 bases and 1 base, in that order; junction bases with no gene match: 13. The CDR3: CASSPGREGAWAKNIQYF. In DNA form, the CDR3 reads TGCGCCAGCAGCCCTGGAAGGGAGGGAGCCTGGGCCAAAAACATTCAGTACTTC.